Below, 2 T cell receptor beta chains from the same sample are listed, as sequenced in a study of monozygotic twins with inflammatory bowel disease. TCRdb reprocessed the 5' RACE reads and stores each CDR3 protein as one record, lacking DNA. The sample table includes around 230,000 distinct CDR3 sequences. The sample was blood. The source is a human donor with ulcerative colitis or Crohn's disease, or a healthy co-twin of an affected twin (not recorded which).

The chain is built from TRBV12-3 or TRBV12-4 and TRBJ2-1; TCRdb's assignment of TRBD2 cannot be checked, as there is no DNA. The CDR3 has 15 amino acids. This CDR3 reads CASTRLAGAYNEQFF.

V is TRBV20-1 and J is TRBJ1-3. This CDR3 comprises 17 residues. Per the germline V gene, CDR1 is DFQATT and CDR2 is SNEGSKA (reference sequence). The CDR3 here is CSAIHTPPDSSGNTIYF.